This T cell receptor (beta chain) was sequenced during a study of molecular identifiers for immune sequencing clone quantification. Whole-study results and caveats: Under 1% of molecules in naive cells, but over 97% of effector molecules, belonged to clones above 20 RNA copies.

Bulk TCR library preparation followed previously described methods with listed TCR primers. One entry per CDR3 protein results from TCRdb running MiXCR on the PCR reads. This sample has about 320,000 distinct CDR3 sequences, with around 21% found just once. This clonotype was seen only a few times. Antigen: not known. With RNA at 10%, 30% or 50%, naive CD8 libraries came from roughly 18,000 to 920,000 sorted cells. This TCR was sampled from a human donor in good health. Some libraries in this study had Jurkat cell RNA spiked in. Sequenced sample: naive CD8+ T cells from blood, with Jurkat cell RNA spiked in. Subset: FACS-sorted CD8+CD4-CCR7+CD45RA+ naive T cells.

The CDR3 reads CASSLLPGDIQYF. The CDR3 coding sequence is TGTGCCAGCAGTTTACTCCCGGGGGACATTCAGTACTTC. V and J are TRBV27 and TRBJ2-4; possibly TRBD2 for D (6 bases). CDR3 size: 13 residues. V was cut by 2 bases and J by 8 bases, with 10 bases left in between. Per germline, CDR1 MNHEY and CDR2 SMNVEV (reference sequence).